This T cell receptor beta chain was sequenced for a study of T cells in Graves' hyperthyroidism and ophthalmopathy. Germline CDR1 and CDR2: MGHRA and YSYEKL. CDR3 length: 17 amino acids. With 9 bases clipped from V and 2 bases from J, the junction kept 11 bases outside the gene matches. Amplification of TCR beta CDR3 regions was performed using RNA transcripts as template. The HTBI primer set was used in a first-round RT-PCR of the TCR CDR3. TCRdb reprocessed the multiplex PCR reads with MiXCR, giving one entry per CDR3 protein. The data show about 580,000 distinct CDR3 sequences, with about 15% seen just once and around 5.4% held by the top ten. Details on this clonotype: Antigen specificity is unknown.

Whole-study findings and limits: By a 13 V-J model, ophthalmopathy was set apart from stable hyperthyroidism. Blood shared most expanded thyroid clonotypes above 0.001.

Patients with uncontrolled infections, other autoimmune diseases, pregnancy or lactation were excluded. Ahead of any ophthalmopathy symptoms, the blood sample was obtained at the first diagnosis of hyperthyroidism. The sequence was collected from a woman aged 25 to 39 with Graves' hyperthyroidism that later progressed to Graves' ophthalmopathy. The chain couples TRBV4-1 to TRBJ2-1; TRBD1 matches at 12 bases. Sequenced sample: blood. The CDR3 loop reads CASSGTGGLFPYNEQFF. The CDR3 nucleotides read TGCGCCAGTTCCGGGACAGGGGGCTTATTTCCCTACAATGAGCAGTTCTTC.